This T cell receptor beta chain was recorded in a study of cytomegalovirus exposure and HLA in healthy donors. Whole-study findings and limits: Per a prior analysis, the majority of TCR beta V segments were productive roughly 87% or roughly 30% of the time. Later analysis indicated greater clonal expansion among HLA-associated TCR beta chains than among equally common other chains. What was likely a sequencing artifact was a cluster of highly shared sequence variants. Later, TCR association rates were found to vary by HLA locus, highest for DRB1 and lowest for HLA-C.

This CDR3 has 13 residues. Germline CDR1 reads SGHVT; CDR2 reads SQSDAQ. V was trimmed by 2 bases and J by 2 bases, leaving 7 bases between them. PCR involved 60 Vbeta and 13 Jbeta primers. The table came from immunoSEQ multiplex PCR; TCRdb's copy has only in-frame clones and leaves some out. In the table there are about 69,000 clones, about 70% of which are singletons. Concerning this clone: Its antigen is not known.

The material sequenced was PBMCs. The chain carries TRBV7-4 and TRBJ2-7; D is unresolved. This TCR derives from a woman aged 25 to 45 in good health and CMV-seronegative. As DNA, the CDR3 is TGTGCCAGCAGCTTACAGTCCCCCTACGAGCAGTACTTC. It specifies CASSLQSPYEQYF.